These 6 T cell receptor beta chains share one sample of origin, sequenced in a study of blood T cell repertoires in COVID-19. The protocol was immunoSEQ multiplex PCR, while the TCRdb copy is restricted to in-frame clones and leaves out a portion. The sample consists of 200,000 to 250,000 clones, approximately 80% of them appearing once. The sequenced material came from peripheral blood. These receptor sequences come from a woman between 65 and 79 years old with acute or convalescent COVID-19.

V is TRBV10-3 and J is TRBJ1-5, with TRBD1 matching 11 bases. J lost 6 bases, V lost 5 bases, and 6 bases had no gene match. CDR3 length: 15 residues. Germline V gene lookup returns CDR1 ENHRY and CDR2 SYGVKD. CDR3 nucleotide sequence: TGTGCCATCAGTCCGGACAGGGGGCTTAGTCAGCCCCAGCATTTT. This translates into CAISPDRGLSQPQHF.

The chain carries TRBV5-1 and TRBJ2-1; TRBD1 aligns across 12 bases. CDR3 length: 16 residues. J gave up 2 bases and V 4 bases, and 4 bases lay outside the gene matches. Germline V gene data show CDR1 as SGHRS and CDR2 as YFSETQ. The CDR3 here is CASSQGDRGPYNEQFF. Written as DNA, the CDR3 is TGCGCCAGCAGCCAAGGGGACAGGGGGCCCTACAATGAGCAGTTCTTC.

The chain combines TRBV14 with TRBJ1-2; no clear D gene. CDR3 length: 15 amino acids. V was trimmed by 0 bases and J by 4 bases, leaving 12 bases between them. From germline, CDR1 is SGHDN and CDR2 FVKESK. The CDR3 spells CASSQEASIGYGYTF. In DNA, the CDR3 is TGTGCCAGCAGCCAAGAAGCGTCAATCGGCTATGGCTACACCTTC.

V usage is TRBV5-4 and J usage is TRBJ1-4; D gene uncertain. The CDR3 length is 14 residues. V lost 1 base and J lost 4, with 8 bases in between. Germline CDR1 reads SGHNT; CDR2 reads YYREEE (reference sequence). The CDR3 DNA follows: TGTGCCAGCAGCTTGAAGGAGTATAATGAAAAACTGTTTTTT. Its protein product is CASSLKEYNEKLFF.

In its sample, this clone was seen a few times. CDR3 sequence reads: CASSLGGGGNYGYTF. Written as DNA, the CDR3 is TGCGCCAGCAGCTTGGGAGGCGGGGGCAACTATGGCTACACCTTC. The chain combines TRBV5-1 with TRBJ1-2, with D possibly TRBD1 on 6 matching bases. CDR3 length equals 15 residues. Germline loops: CDR1 SGHRS, CDR2 YFSETQ. The V and J ends lost 0 bases and 2 bases respectively, with 11 bases between them.

Only a few counts were recorded for this clone. The genes are TRBV21-1 and TRBJ2-5; whether TRBD1, the table's D call, matches the DNA was not checked. TRBV21-1 is recorded as a pseudogene. CDR3 length equals 13 residues. The CDR3 sequence is CASSTRFKETQYF. The CDR3 DNA reads as TGTGCCAGCAGCACCAGGTTTAAGGAGACCCAGTACTTC.